This entry concerns a single T cell receptor (beta chain). The sample is drawn from a study of blood T cell repertoires in COVID-19. Study information: PBMCs, B-cell-depleted T cells, or T cells provided the cDNA or gDNA that made up the material.

Per the authors' pipeline: Reference gene primer amplification yielded estimated nucleated cell counts. Only in-frame clones appear in the TCRdb table, and some are missing; sequencing was by immunoSEQ multiplex PCR. The V and J calls and clone size come from that table; D and trimming were worked out from the DNA. Of about 11,000 clones in the sample, roughly 88% were seen once. This CDR3 contains 15 residues. Germline CDR1 is LNHNV and CDR2 is YYDKDF (reference sequence). The ends lost 3 bases at V and 7 bases at J; junction bases unmatched: 3. V and J are TRBV15 and TRBJ1-6; 10 nucleotides agree with TRBD1. The sequenced sample consisted of peripheral blood. This sequence originates from a human donor in a cohort sampled during active COVID-19. The CDR3 DNA is TGTGCCACCAGCAGGGGGGACAGGGGAAATTCACCCCTCCACTTT. It encodes CATSRGDRGNSPLHF.